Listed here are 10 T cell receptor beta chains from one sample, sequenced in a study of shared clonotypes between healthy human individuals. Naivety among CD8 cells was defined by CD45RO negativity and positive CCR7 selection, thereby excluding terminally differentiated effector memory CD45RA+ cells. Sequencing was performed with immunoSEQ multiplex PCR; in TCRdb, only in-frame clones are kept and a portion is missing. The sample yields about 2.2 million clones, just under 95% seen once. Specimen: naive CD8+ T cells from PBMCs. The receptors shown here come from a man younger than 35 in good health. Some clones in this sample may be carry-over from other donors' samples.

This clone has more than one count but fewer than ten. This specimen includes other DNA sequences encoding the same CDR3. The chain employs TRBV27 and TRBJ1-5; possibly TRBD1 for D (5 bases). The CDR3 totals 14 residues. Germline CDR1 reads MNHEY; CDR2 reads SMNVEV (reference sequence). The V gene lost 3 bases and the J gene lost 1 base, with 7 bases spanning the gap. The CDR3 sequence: CASSFGGSNQPQHF. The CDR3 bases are TGTGCCAGCAGTTTCGGGGGGAGCAATCAGCCCCAGCATTTT.

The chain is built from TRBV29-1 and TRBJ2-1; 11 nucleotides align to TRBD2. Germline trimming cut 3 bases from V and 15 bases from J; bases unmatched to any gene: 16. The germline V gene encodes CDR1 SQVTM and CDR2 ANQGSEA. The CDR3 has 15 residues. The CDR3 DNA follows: TGCAGCGTTGATCTCCAGGGGACGATTGGGACTAGCGGGTTCTTC. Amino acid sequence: CSVDLQGTIGTSGFF.

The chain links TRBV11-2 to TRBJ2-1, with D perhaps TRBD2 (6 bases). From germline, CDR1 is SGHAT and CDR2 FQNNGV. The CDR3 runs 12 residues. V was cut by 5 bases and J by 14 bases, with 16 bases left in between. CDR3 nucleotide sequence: TGTGCCAGCAGCAAACCGGGACTCGAGGAGTTCTTC. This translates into CASSKPGLEEFF.

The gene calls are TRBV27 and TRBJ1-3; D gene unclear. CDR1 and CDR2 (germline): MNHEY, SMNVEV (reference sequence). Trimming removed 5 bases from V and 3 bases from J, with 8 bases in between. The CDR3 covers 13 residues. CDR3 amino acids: CASSPDGGNTIYF. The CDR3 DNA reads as TGTGCCAGCAGTCCCGATGGTGGAAACACCATATATTTT.

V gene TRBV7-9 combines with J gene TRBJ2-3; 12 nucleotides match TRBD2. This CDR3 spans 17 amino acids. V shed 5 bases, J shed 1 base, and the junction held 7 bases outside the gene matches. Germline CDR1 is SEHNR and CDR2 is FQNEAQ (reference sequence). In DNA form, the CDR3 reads TGTGCCAGCAGCCTCAGACTAGCGGGAGAGGGCACAGATACGCAGTATTTT. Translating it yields CASSLRLAGEGTDTQYF. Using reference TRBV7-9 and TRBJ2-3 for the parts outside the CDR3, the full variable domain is DTGVSQNPRHKITKRGQNVTFRCDPISEHNRLYWYRQTLGQGPEFLTYFQNEAQLEKSRLLSDRFSAERPKGSFSTLEIQRTEQGDSAMYLCASSLRLAGEGTDTQYFGPGTRLTVL.

The CDR3 DNA reads TGTGCCAGCAGCCGCGACTACAATGAGCAGTTCTTC. Protein sequence: CASSRDYNEQFF. The chain has TRBV7-8 and TRBJ2-1, with D unresolved. The CDR3 runs 12 residues. Germline CDR1 SGHVS, CDR2 FQNEAQ. The V end lost 5 bases, the J end lost 3 bases, and 5 bases lay between the germline ends. Looking up the rest from reference TRBV7-8 and TRBJ2-1 gives the full variable domain: GAGVSQSPRYKVAKRGQDVALRCDPISGHVSLFWYQQALGQGPEFLTYFQNEAQLDKSGLPSDRFFAERPEGSVSTLKIQRTQQEDSAVYLCASSRDYNEQFFGPGTRLTVL.

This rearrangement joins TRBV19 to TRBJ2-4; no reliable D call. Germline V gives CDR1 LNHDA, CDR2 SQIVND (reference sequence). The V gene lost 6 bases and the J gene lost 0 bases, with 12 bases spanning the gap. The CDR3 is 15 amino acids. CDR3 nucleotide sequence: TGTGCCAGTAGCCCTGATCCTTTAGCCAAAAACATTCAGTACTTC. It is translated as CASSPDPLAKNIQYF. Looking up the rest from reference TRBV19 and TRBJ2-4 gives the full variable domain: DGGITQSPKYLFRKEGQNVTLSCEQNLNHDAMYWYRQDPGQGLRLIYYSQIVNDFQKGDIAEGYSVSREKKESFPLTVTSAQKNPTAFYLCASSPDPLAKNIQYFGAGTRLSVL.

The CDR3 spells CASRPATGAGELFF. The CDR3 DNA reads as TGCGCCAGCAGGCCCGCGACAGGGGCCGGGGAGCTGTTTTTT. This chain connects TRBV5-1 to TRBJ2-2; 8 bases fit TRBD1. The V segment lost 5 bases and the J segment 6 bases; nucleotides outside the gene matches: 6. Germline assignment: CDR1 SGHRS and CDR2 YFSETQ. The CDR3 contains 14 residues.

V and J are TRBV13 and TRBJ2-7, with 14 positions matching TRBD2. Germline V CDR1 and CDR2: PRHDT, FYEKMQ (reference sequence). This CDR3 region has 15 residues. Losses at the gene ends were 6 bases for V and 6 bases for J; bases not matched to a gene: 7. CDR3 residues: CASSGTSGSPSEQYF. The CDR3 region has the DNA TGTGCCAGCAGTGGGACTAGCGGGAGTCCGTCCGAGCAGTACTTC.

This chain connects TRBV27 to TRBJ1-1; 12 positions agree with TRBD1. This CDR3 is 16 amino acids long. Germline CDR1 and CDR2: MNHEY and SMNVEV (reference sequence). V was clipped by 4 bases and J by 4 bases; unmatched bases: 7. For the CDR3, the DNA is TGTGCCAGCAGTTCCGGGACAGGGGGCGTATTCACTGAAGCTTTCTTT. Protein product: CASSSGTGGVFTEAFF.